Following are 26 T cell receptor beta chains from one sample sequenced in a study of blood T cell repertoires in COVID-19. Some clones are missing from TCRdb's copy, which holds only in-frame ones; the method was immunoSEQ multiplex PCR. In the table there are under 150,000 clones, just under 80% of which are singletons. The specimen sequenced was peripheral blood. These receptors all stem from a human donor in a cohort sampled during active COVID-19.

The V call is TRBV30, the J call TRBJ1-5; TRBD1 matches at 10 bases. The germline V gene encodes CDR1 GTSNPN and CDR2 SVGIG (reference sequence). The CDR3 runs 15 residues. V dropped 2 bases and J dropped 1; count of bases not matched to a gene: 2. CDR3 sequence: CAWSRQGASNQPQHF. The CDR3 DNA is TGTGCCTGGAGTCGACAGGGGGCGAGCAATCAGCCCCAGCATTTT.

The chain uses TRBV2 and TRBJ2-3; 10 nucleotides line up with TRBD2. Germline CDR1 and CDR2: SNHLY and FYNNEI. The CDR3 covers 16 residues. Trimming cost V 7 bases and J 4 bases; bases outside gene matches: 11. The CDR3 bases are TGTGCCAGCAAGCGGGCGGGGCTAGCGGGAGCAGATACGCAGTATTTT. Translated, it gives CASKRAGLAGADTQYF.

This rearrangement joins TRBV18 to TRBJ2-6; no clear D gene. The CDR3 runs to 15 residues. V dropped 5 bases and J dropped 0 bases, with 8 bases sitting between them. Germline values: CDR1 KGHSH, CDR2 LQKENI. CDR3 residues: CASSSSSSGANVLTF. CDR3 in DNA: TGTGCCAGCTCATCGTCCAGCTCTGGGGCCAACGTCCTGACTTTC.

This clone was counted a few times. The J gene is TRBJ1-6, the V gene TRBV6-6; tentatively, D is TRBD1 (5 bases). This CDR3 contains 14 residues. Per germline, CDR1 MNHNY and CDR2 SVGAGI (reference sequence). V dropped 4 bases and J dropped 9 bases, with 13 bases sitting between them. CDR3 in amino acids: CASSSSQTGSPLHF. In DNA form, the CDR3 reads TGTGCCAGCAGTTCGTCCCAAACAGGTTCACCCCTCCACTTT.

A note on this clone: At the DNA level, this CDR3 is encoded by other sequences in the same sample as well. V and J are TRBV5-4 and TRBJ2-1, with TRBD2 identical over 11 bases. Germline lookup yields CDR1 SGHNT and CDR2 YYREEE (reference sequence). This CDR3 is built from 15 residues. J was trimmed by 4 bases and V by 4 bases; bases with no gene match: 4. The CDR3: CASSLTSGGYNEQFF. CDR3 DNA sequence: TGTGCCAGCAGCCTCACTAGCGGGGGTTACAATGAGCAGTTCTTC.

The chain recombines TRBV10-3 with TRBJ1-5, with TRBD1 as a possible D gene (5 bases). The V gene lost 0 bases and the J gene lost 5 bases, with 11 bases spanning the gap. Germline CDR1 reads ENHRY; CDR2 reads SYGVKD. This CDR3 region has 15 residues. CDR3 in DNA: TGTGCCATCAGTGAGTCGGGGCCAGTCGATCAGCCCCAGCATTTT. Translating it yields CAISESGPVDQPQHF.

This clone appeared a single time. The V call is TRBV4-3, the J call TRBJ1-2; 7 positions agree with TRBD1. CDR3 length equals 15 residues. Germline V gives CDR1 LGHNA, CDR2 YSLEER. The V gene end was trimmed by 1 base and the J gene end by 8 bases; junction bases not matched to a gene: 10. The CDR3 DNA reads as TGCGCCAGCAGCCAAGGGACAGGCTTCAATTCCGGCTACACCTTC. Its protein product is CASSQGTGFNSGYTF.

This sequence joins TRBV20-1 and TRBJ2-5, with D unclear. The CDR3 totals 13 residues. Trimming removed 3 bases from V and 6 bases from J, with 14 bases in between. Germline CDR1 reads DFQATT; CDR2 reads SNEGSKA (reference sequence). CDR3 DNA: TGCAGTGCTAGTGGGCAGGTCGCGCAGACCCAGTACTTC. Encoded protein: CSASGQVAQTQYF.

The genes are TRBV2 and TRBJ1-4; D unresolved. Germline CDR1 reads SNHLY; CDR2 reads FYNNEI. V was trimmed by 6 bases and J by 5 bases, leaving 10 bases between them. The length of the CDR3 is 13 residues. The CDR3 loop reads CASRETWNEKLFF. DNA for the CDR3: TGTGCCAGCAGGGAGACGTGGAATGAAAAACTGTTTTTT.

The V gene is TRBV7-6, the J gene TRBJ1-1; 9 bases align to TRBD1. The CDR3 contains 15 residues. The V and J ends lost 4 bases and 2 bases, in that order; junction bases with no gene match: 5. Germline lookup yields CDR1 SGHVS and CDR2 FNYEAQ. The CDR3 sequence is CASSSTGGGNTEAFF. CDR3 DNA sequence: TGTGCCAGCAGCTCAACAGGGGGCGGAAACACTGAAGCTTTCTTT.

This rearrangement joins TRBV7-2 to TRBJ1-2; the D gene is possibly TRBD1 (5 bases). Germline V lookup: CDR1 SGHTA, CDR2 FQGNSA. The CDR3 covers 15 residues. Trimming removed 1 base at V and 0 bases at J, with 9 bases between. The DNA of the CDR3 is TGTGCCAGCAGCTTAGACAGGCCTACTAACTATGGCTACACCTTC. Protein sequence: CASSLDRPTNYGYTF.

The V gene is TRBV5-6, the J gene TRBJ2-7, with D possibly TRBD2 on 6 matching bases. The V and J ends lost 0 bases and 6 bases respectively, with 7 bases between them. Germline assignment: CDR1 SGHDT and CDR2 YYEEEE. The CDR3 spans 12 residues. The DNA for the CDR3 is TGTGCCAGCAGCTTGGAGCGGGTCGAGCAGTACTTC. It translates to CASSLERVEQYF.

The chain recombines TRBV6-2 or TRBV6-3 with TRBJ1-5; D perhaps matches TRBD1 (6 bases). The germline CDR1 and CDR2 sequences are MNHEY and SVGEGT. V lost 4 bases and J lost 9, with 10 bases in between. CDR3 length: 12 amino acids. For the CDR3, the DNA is TGTGCCAGCAGTTCGGGACACCGGCCCCAGCATTTT. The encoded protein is CASSSGHRPQHF.

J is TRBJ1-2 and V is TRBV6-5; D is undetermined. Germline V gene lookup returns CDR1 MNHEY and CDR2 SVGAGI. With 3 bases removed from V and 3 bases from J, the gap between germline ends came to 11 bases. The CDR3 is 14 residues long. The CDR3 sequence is CASSYSQQDYGYTF. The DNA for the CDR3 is TGTGCCAGCAGTTATAGCCAGCAAGACTATGGCTACACCTTC.

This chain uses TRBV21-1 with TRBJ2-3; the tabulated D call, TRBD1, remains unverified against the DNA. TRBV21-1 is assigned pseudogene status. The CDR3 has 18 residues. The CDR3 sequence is CASSKGPGTGVSTDTQYF. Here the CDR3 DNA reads TGTGCCAGCAGCAAGGGGCCGGGGACAGGGGTATCGACAGATACGCAGTATTTT.

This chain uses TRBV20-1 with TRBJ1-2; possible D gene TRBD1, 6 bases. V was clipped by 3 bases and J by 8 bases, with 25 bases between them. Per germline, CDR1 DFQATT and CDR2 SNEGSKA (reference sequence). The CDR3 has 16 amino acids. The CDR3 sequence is CSASVGTSVGSGGYTF. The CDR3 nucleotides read TGCAGTGCTAGTGTAGGGACATCGGTTGGGTCGGGCGGCTACACCTTC.

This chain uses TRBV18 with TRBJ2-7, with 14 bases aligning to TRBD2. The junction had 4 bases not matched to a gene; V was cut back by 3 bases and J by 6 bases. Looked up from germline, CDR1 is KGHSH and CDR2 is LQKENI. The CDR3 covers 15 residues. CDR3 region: CASSPGLAGAGEQYF. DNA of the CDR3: TGTGCCAGCTCACCGGGACTAGCGGGGGCGGGCGAGCAGTACTTC.

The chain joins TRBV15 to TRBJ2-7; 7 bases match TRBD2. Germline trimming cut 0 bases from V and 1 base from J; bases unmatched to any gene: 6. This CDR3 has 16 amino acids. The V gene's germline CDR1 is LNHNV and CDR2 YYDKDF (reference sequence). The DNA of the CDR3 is TGTGCCACCAGCAGAGAGGCTAGCGGATTATCCTACGAGCAGTACTTC. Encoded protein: CATSREASGLSYEQYF.

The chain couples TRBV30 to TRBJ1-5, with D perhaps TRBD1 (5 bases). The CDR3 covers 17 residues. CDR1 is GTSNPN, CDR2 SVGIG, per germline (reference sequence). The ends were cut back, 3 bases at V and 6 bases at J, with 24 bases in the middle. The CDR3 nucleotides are TGTGCCTGGAGCGACAGACCCGGACCACGAAGACCTCAGCCCCAGCATTTT. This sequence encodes CAWSDRPGPRRPQPQHF.

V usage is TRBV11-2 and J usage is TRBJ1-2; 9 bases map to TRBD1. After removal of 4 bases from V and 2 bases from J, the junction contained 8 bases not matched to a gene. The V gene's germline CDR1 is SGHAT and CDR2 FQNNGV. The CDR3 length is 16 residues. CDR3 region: CASSSQPGTGNYGYTF. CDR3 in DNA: TGTGCCAGCAGCTCCCAACCCGGGACAGGGAACTATGGCTACACCTTC.

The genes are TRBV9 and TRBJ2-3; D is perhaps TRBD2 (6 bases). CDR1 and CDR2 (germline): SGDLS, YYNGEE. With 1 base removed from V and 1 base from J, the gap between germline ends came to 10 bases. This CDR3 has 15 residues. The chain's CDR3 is CASSVRAGGTDTQYF. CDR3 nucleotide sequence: TGTGCCAGCAGCGTAAGAGCGGGTGGCACAGATACGCAGTATTTT.

The CDR3 nucleotides read TGTGCCTGCGCAAGGGCTCAACAGGGCATGCCCCAGCATTTT. Translation gives CACARAQQGMPQHF. This sequence joins TRBV19 and TRBJ1-5; the D gene is possibly TRBD1 (6 bases). The V end was cut by 11 bases, the J end by 9 bases, with 23 bases between. The CDR3 is 14 residues long. CDR1 is LNHDA and CDR2 is SQIVND in the germline V gene (reference sequence). Full variable domain (rest looked up from reference TRBV19 and TRBJ1-5): DGGITQSPKYLFRKEGQNVTLSCEQNLNHDAMYWYRQDPGQGLRLIYYSQIVNDFQKGDIAEGYSVSREKKESFPLTVTSAQKNPTAFYLCACARAQQGMPQHFGDGTRLSIL.

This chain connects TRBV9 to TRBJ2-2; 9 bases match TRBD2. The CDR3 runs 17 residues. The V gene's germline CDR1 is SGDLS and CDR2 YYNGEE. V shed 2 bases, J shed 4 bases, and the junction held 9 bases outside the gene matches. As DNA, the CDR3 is TGTGCCAGCAGCGTCGGACCGGGACTAGCAGTCACCGGGGAGCTGTTTTTT. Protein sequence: CASSVGPGLAVTGELFF.

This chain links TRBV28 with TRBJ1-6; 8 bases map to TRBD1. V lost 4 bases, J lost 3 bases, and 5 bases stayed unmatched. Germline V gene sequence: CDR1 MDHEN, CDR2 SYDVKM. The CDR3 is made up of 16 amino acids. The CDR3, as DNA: TGTGCCAGCAGTTCAAGAGGGACAGGCTATAATTCACCCCTCCACTTT. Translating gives CASSSRGTGYNSPLHF.

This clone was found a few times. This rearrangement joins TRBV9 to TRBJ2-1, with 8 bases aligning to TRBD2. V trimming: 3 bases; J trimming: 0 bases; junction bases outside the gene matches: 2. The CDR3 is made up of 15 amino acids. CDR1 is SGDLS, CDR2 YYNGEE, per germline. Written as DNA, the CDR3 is TGTGCCAGCAGCGGGGGGACTAGCTCCTACAATGAGCAGTTCTTC. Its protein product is CASSGGTSSYNEQFF.

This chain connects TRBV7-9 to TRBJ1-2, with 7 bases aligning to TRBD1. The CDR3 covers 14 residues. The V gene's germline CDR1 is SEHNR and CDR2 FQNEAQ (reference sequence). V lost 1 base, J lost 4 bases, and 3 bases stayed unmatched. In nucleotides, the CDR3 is TGTGCCAGCAGCTTAGTTAACAGGGGCTATGGCTACACCTTC. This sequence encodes CASSLVNRGYGYTF.